What follows are 6 T cell receptor beta chains derived from one specimen sequenced in a study of T cell responses to AZD1222 COVID-19 vaccine. Method: immunoSEQ multiplex PCR; TCRdb's copy keeps in-frame clones and lacks some. The sample includes around 87,000 clones, roughly nine tenths of them seen just once. The sequencing used peripheral blood, collected 28 days after the second AZD1222 dose. The source of these receptors is an adult who received the AZD1222 COVID-19 vaccine.

This chain connects TRBV7-2 to TRBJ1-6; D uncertain. This CDR3 is 15 amino acids long. Looked up from germline, CDR1 is SGHTA and CDR2 is FQGNSA. Trimming took off 2 bases at V and 10 bases at J, with 15 bases between the two ends. CDR3 nucleotide sequence: TGTGCCAGCAGCTTAACTCTAAGGGAGGGATCACCCCTCCACTTT. The encoded protein is CASSLTLREGSPLHF.

This clone was picked up a small number of times. V gene TRBV2 combines with J gene TRBJ1-2; possible D gene TRBD1, 5 bases. The CDR3 runs 12 residues. V lost 4 bases and J 4 bases, leaving 7 bases between the germline ends. Germline V gives CDR1 SNHLY, CDR2 FYNNEI. The CDR3 DNA reads TGTGCCAGCAGTGGAGGGACCTATGGCTACACCTTC. Encoded protein: CASSGGTYGYTF.

Here the CDR3 DNA reads TGCGCCAGCAGCTTGCCCCTTGGACAGGGGGCTGTAGATACGCAGTATTTT. This codes for CASSLPLGQGAVDTQYF. This chain joins TRBV5-1 and TRBJ2-3; 11 bases are a match to TRBD1. Germline V CDR1 and CDR2: SGHRS, YFSETQ. With 1 base clipped from V and 5 bases from J, the junction kept 9 bases outside the gene matches. The CDR3 has 17 residues.

The chain couples TRBV3-1 (or the pseudogene TRBV3-2) to TRBJ1-6; 10 bases map to TRBD1. Germline V lookup: CDR1 LGHDT, CDR2 YNNKEL (reference sequence). The ends lost 4 bases at V and 5 bases at J; junction bases unmatched: 2. This CDR3 is built from 15 residues. CDR3 in DNA: TGTGCCAGCAGCCCCGGGACAGGGGATAATTCACCCCTCCACTTT. Protein product: CASSPGTGDNSPLHF.

The DNA of the CDR3 is TGTGCCAGCAGCCAATTTCTCGGTGAGCAGTTCTTC. Protein sequence: CASSQFLGEQFF. The chain combines TRBV3-1 (or the pseudogene TRBV3-2) with TRBJ2-1; D remains unclear. Germline loops: CDR1 LGHDT, CDR2 YNNKEL (reference sequence). V lost 2 bases, J lost 9 bases, and 8 bases lay in between. This CDR3 is built from 12 residues.

The J gene is TRBJ1-2, the V gene TRBV6-2 or TRBV6-3; tentative D call: TRBD1 (5 bases). The V end was cut by 5 bases, the J end by 4 bases, with 11 bases between. This CDR3 has 13 amino acids. In germline, CDR1 is MNHEY, CDR2 SVGEGT. CDR3 sequence (DNA): TGTGCCAGCAGTCCCGACAGCACCTATGGCTACACCTTC. Translating gives CASSPDSTYGYTF.